The clone carrying this T cell receptor beta chain was observed a few times. Its antigen is unknown. Trimming took off 6 bases at V and 11 bases at J, with 16 bases between the two ends. The CDR3 extends over 12 amino acids. Germline values: CDR1 SGHTA, CDR2 FQGNSA. This sample was included in a study of STAT5B mutations in CD4+ large granular lymphocyte leukemia. Study-level results: Main leukemic clonotypes were patient-specific, but approximately 27% appeared at low frequency elsewhere.

The assay was immunoSEQ multiplex PCR, and TCRdb's table has in-frame clones only and misses some. This sample has 25,000 to 35,000 clones, with around 71% found just once. This clonotype was obtained from a human donor in good health. The sample taken for sequencing was CD4+ T cells from blood buffy coats. This chain connects TRBV7-2 to TRBJ1-1; TRBD1 is a possible D gene (5 bases). In DNA form, the CDR3 reads TGTGCCAGCAGTCTCCCCCTAGGGGATGCTTTCTTT. This sequence encodes CASSLPLGDAFF.